This T cell receptor beta chain derives from a study of shared clonotypes between healthy human individuals. Profiled with immunoSEQ multiplex PCR; TCRdb holds only in-frame clones, not every one. This table has some 900,000 clones, 76% appearing once. The germline gives CDR1 LNHNV, CDR2 YYDKDF (reference sequence). The CDR3 totals 14 residues. V lost 5 bases, J lost 5 bases, and 16 bases lay in between. The TCR comes from a man in his late teens or twenties in good health. This sequence joins TRBV15 and TRBJ2-7; D is possibly TRBD1 (7 bases). The sample was memory CD4+ T cells sorted from blood. The subset denotes: CD45RA-negative fraction. CDR3: CATSGGGTANEQYF. As DNA, the CDR3 is TGTGCCACCAGCGGAGGGGGGACAGCGAACGAGCAGTACTTC.